What follows is one T cell receptor beta chain and its context. Its antigen is not known. Assay used: immunoSEQ multiplex PCR; TCRdb lists only in-frame clones, some missing. Of around 77,000 clones in the sample, approximately 87% are singletons; the top ten hold around 2.5%. Trimming pared 7 bases from V and 2 bases from J, leaving 9 bases between. Per germline, CDR1 MDHEN and CDR2 SYDVKM. This CDR3 has 12 amino acids. The sample comes from a study of radiation and T cells in renal cell carcinoma. The study, taken as a whole, reports: In blood, top tumor clones expanded by 2 weeks, shrinking by 4. Without pretreatment biopsies, baseline tumor clonotype presence was undetermined.

As for time point: blood 4 weeks post-SBRT, at nephrectomy. Regarding treatment: 15 Gy SBRT to primary tumor, nephrectomy 4 weeks later. Nephrectomy followed 15 Gy stereotactic body radiation by 4 weeks. After SBRT, blood was collected at 2 and 4 weeks, plus baseline. J is TRBJ2-7 and V is TRBV28, with unresolved D. Sequencing was performed on blood, taken from a patient whose treatment included radiotherapy and nephrectomy. The source of this sequence is a woman aged 55-69 years with renal cell carcinoma. CDR3 region: CASTRRTYEQYF. CDR3 sequence (DNA): TGTGCCAGCACACGACGTACCTACGAGCAGTACTTC.